The 20 T cell receptor beta chains listed next were all sequenced from one sample in a study of T cells in narcolepsy. The protocol was immunoSEQ multiplex PCR, while the TCRdb copy is restricted to in-frame clones and leaves out a portion. The sample includes approximately 35,000 clones, approximately 84% of them seen just once. Source material: memory (CD45RA-) CD4+ T cells from blood. The source of these receptors is a human donor in good health.

This chain connects TRBV6-5 to TRBJ1-1, with D uncertain. This CDR3 spans 14 amino acids. Germline CDR1 is MNHEY and CDR2 is SVGAGI. Trimming removed 5 bases from V and 4 bases from J, with 14 bases in between. Here the CDR3 reads CASSPDLWSTEAFF. The CDR3 DNA sequence: TGTGCCAGCAGTCCCGACTTGTGGAGCACTGAAGCTTTCTTT.

The chain links TRBV14 to TRBJ2-1; 9 nucleotides align to TRBD2. The CDR3 is 14 residues long. V lost 0 bases to trimming and J lost 15 bases; unmatched junction nucleotides: 9. Germline CDR1 is SGHDN and CDR2 is FVKESK. The CDR3 loop reads CASSQDLLAGTRFF. The CDR3 DNA is TGTGCCAGCAGCCAAGATCTCCTAGCGGGGACTAGGTTCTTC.

J is TRBJ1-4 and V is TRBV4-1; no clear D gene. The CDR3 has 13 amino acids. Trimming removed 2 bases from V and 8 bases from J, with 9 bases in between. The germline V gene has CDR1 MGHRA and CDR2 YSYEKL. This CDR3 reads CASSQQLAEKLFF. The CDR3 DNA sequence: TGCGCCAGCAGCCAACAGTTAGCCGAAAAACTGTTTTTT.

V is TRBV7-9 and J is TRBJ2-5; D gene unclear. This CDR3 comprises 15 residues. Germline assignment: CDR1 SEHNR and CDR2 FQNEAQ (reference sequence). V lost 0 bases to trimming and J lost 3 bases, with 11 bases between them. The CDR3 here is CASSLAMGREETQYF. CDR3 coding DNA: TGTGCCAGCAGCTTAGCAATGGGAAGGGAAGAGACCCAGTACTTC.

The chain employs TRBV9 and TRBJ2-1; D call uncertain. The CDR3 length is 15 residues. V dropped 0 bases and J dropped 3 bases, with 10 bases sitting between them. Per the germline V gene, CDR1 is SGDLS and CDR2 is YYNGEE. As DNA, the CDR3 is TGTGCCAGCAGCGTAGAGATTGTGGGCTACAATGAGCAGTTCTTC. The encoded protein is CASSVEIVGYNEQFF. The full variable domain, its missing parts supplied by reference TRBV9 and TRBJ2-1, is DSGVTQTPKHLITATGQRVTLRCSPRSGDLSVYWYQQSLDQGLQFLIQYYNGEERAKGNILERFSAQQFPDLHSELNLSSLELGDSALYFCASSVEIVGYNEQFFGPGTRLTVL.

The rearrangement joins TRBV7-3 to TRBJ2-3; D ambiguous. V was cut by 5 bases and J by 1 base, with 16 bases left in between. The CDR3 runs 16 residues. Per the germline V gene, CDR1 is SGHTA and CDR2 is FQGTGA. The CDR3 DNA reads as TGTGCCAGCAGCCCCAAACTCGGGTGGGGCACAGATACGCAGTATTTT. Its translation: CASSPKLGWGTDTQYF.

The chain is built from TRBV5-4 and TRBJ2-3, with D unresolved. Germline V gives CDR1 SGHNT, CDR2 YYREEE (reference sequence). This CDR3 contains 12 residues. The V end lost 4 bases, the J end lost 2 bases, and 5 bases lay between the germline ends. The CDR3 here is CASSTNTDTQYF. For the CDR3, the DNA is TGTGCCAGCAGCACCAACACAGATACGCAGTATTTT.

CDR3 loop: CASSSGLGTYYGYTF. CDR3 DNA sequence: TGTGCCAGCAGCTCAGGACTCGGGACCTACTATGGCTACACCTTC. The chain has TRBV28 and TRBJ1-2; perhaps TRBD1 as D (5 bases). Germline V lookup: CDR1 MDHEN, CDR2 SYDVKM. V was cut by 6 bases and J by 3 bases, with 17 bases left in between. CDR3 length: 15 amino acids.

V usage is TRBV5-1 and J usage is TRBJ2-3, with 7 bases aligning to TRBD1. CDR3 length: 16 residues. In germline, CDR1 is SGHRS, CDR2 YFSETQ. Trimming removed 4 bases from V and 0 bases from J; junction bases left unmatched: 8. CDR3 protein: CASSPGPGGSTDTQYF. The CDR3 region has the DNA TGCGCCAGCAGCCCCGGACCAGGGGGAAGCACAGATACGCAGTATTTT.

This clone has a single count. V is TRBV9 and J is TRBJ1-1, with 7 bases lining up with TRBD1. The V and J ends lost 7 bases and 4 bases, in that order; junction bases with no gene match: 10. The CDR3 has 14 residues. CDR1 and CDR2 (germline): SGDLS, YYNGEE. CDR3 protein: CASSRGGQGTEAFF. As DNA, the CDR3 is TGTGCCAGCTCCAGGGGGGGGCAGGGCACTGAAGCTTTCTTT.

The V call is TRBV28, the J call TRBJ2-7; D gene unclear. V was pared by 3 bases and J by 9 bases, with 12 bases between. Germline CDR1 and CDR2: MDHEN and SYDVKM. CDR3 length: 12 residues. This CDR3 reads CASSLTAWGQYF. Written as DNA, the CDR3 is TGTGCCAGCAGTTTGACCGCGTGGGGGCAGTACTTC.

The chain links TRBV5-4 to TRBJ1-2; weak D call: TRBD1 (5 bases). Trimming cost V 4 bases and J 4 bases, with 17 bases left between them. The CDR3 has 15 residues. Germline V gives CDR1 SGHNT, CDR2 YYREEE (reference sequence). CDR3: CASSNRQSRGYGYTF. The CDR3 bases are TGTGCCAGCAGCAACCGACAGTCCCGGGGCTATGGCTACACCTTC. Full variable domain (outside the CDR3, taken from reference TRBV5-4 and TRBJ1-2): ETGVTQSPTHLIKTRGQQVTLRCSSQSGHNTVSWYQQALGQGPQFIFQYYREEENGRGNFPPRFSGLQFPNYSSELNVNALELDDSALYLCASSNRQSRGYGYTFGSGTRLTVV.

This chain's CDR3 is CSVGQGWLEQYF. The CDR3 DNA reads as TGCAGCGTCGGACAGGGCTGGCTCGAGCAGTACTTC. The genes are TRBV29-1 and TRBJ2-7, with 8 bases aligning to TRBD1. The germline V gene encodes CDR1 SQVTM and CDR2 ANQGSEA. The CDR3 extends over 12 amino acids. Unmatched junction bases numbered 7, after V lost 6 bases and J lost 6 bases.

This clone was counted only a few times. The V call is TRBV4-3, the J call TRBJ2-3, with TRBD1 as a possible D gene (5 bases). Germline assignment: CDR1 LGHNA and CDR2 YSLEER. V was pared by 1 base and J by 8 bases, with 13 bases between. The CDR3 loop spans 14 amino acids. CDR3 loop: CASSQGGPTVTQYF. The CDR3 DNA sequence: TGCGCCAGCAGCCAAGGGGGCCCGACGGTTACGCAGTATTTT.

The chain is built from TRBV4-2 and TRBJ2-5, with 8 positions matching TRBD2. The CDR3 contains 15 residues. Germline V gives CDR1 LGHNA, CDR2 YNFKEQ. The J segment lost 1 base and the V segment lost 0 bases, leaving 1 base of the junction unmatched. CDR3 coding DNA: TGTGCCAGCAGCCAAGATCGGGGGGGCCAAGAGACCCAGTACTTC. It specifies CASSQDRGGQETQYF.

The table lists this clone with a few counts. The chain has TRBV7-2 and TRBJ1-5, with 7 bases lining up with TRBD1. Germline assignment: CDR1 SGHTA and CDR2 FQGNSA. Unmatched junction bases numbered 1, after V lost 1 base and J lost 7 bases. The CDR3 is made up of 13 amino acids. As DNA, the CDR3 is TGTGCCAGCAGCTTAGAGGGGGCGCAGCCCCAGCATTTT. It translates to CASSLEGAQPQHF.

J is TRBJ1-2 and V is TRBV6-1; D may be TRBD1 (5 bases). The V gene's germline CDR1 is MNHNS and CDR2 SASEGT. V lost 10 bases and J 5 bases, leaving 23 bases between the germline ends. The CDR3 contains 15 residues. CDR3 in DNA: TGTGCCACCTCTACTAAGGGAACAGGAAAATATGGCTACACCTTC. Its translation is CATSTKGTGKYGYTF.

This clone was recorded a few times. The rearrangement uses TRBV5-4 and TRBJ2-4, with 10 bases that match TRBD2. The junction had 6 bases not matched to a gene; V was cut back by 3 bases and J by 3 bases. The germline V gene encodes CDR1 SGHNT and CDR2 YYREEE (reference sequence). There are 16 residues in the CDR3. The CDR3 DNA reads TGTGCCAGCAGCTCCCTAGCGGGGGTGGGCAAAAACATTCAGTACTTC. It is translated as CASSSLAGVGKNIQYF.

This rearrangement joins TRBV6-5 to TRBJ1-1; 8 bases line up with TRBD1. Germline trimming cut 1 base from V and 8 bases from J; bases unmatched to any gene: 3. In germline, CDR1 is MNHEY, CDR2 SVGAGI. The CDR3 covers 13 residues. CDR3 sequence (DNA): TGTGCCAGCAGTTACTTGACAGGGGCCGAAGCTTTCTTT. Its protein product is CASSYLTGAEAFF.

Here the CDR3 DNA reads TGTGCCAGCAGTTTATGGCAAGGGAGGGATACGCAGTATTTT. Translated, it gives CASSLWQGRDTQYF. The chain uses TRBV28 and TRBJ2-3; a weak D match, TRBD2 (6 bases). Germline V gives CDR1 MDHEN, CDR2 SYDVKM. The V gene lost 0 bases and the J gene lost 6 bases, with 10 bases spanning the gap. The CDR3 has 14 amino acids.